Below, 19 T cell receptor beta chains from the same sample are listed, as sequenced in a study of T cell responses to AZD1222 COVID-19 vaccine. Some clones are missing from TCRdb's copy, which holds only in-frame ones; the method was immunoSEQ multiplex PCR. The table has about 110,000 clones, 70% to 90% seen once; the top ten hold approximately 4.8%. Here the sequenced sample was peripheral blood, taken 28 days after the second AZD1222 dose. The source is an adult who received the AZD1222 COVID-19 vaccine.

The J gene is TRBJ1-5, the V gene TRBV3-1 (or the pseudogene TRBV3-2); D possibly corresponds to TRBD1 (5 bases). The CDR3 has 13 residues. From germline, CDR1 is LGHDT and CDR2 YNNKEL (reference sequence). Trimming took off 2 bases at V and 9 bases at J, with 11 bases between the two ends. In DNA, the CDR3 is TGTGCCAGCAGCCAACAGGGTAGCGGGCCCCAGCATTTT. This gives the protein CASSQQGSGPQHF.

This chain connects TRBV3-1 (or the pseudogene TRBV3-2) to TRBJ1-2; D not certain. The germline CDR1 and CDR2 sequences are LGHDT and YNNKEL (reference sequence). This CDR3 has 11 residues. V lost 3 bases and J 5 bases, leaving 4 bases between the germline ends. The CDR3 DNA follows: TGTGCCAGCAGCCATGGGTATGGCTACACCTTC. It specifies CASSHGYGYTF.

The chain joins TRBV5-1 to TRBJ2-1; 13 bases align to TRBD2. The CDR3 has 17 amino acids. Germline CDR1 is SGHRS and CDR2 is YFSETQ. Unmatched junction bases numbered 7, after V lost 3 bases and J lost 4 bases. The CDR3 here is CASSYSGTSGVYNEQFF. CDR3 DNA sequence: TGCGCCAGCAGCTACTCCGGGACTAGCGGGGTGTACAATGAGCAGTTCTTC.

This chain links TRBV6-2 or TRBV6-3 with TRBJ2-6; the D gene could be TRBD1 or TRBD2 (5 bases each). The CDR3 covers 18 residues. Trimming took off 5 bases at V and 1 base at J, with 18 bases between the two ends. Germline loops: CDR1 MNHEY, CDR2 SVGEGT. This CDR3 is CASSTPGTGWSGANVLTF. As DNA, the CDR3 is TGTGCCAGCAGTACCCCCGGGACGGGCTGGTCTGGGGCCAACGTCCTGACTTTC.

This chain joins TRBV19 and TRBJ1-5; TRBD1 might be the D (6 bases). CDR3 length: 18 amino acids. The germline gives CDR1 LNHDA, CDR2 SQIVND (reference sequence). V was cut by 6 bases and J by 2 bases, with 23 bases left in between. The CDR3 DNA follows: TGTGCCAGTAGCTCTCGCCGCGGGGGGGCGGGAGGCAATCAGCCCCAGCATTTT. Translation: CASSSRRGGAGGNQPQHF.

This chain links TRBV5-1 with TRBJ2-1, with 11 bases aligning to TRBD2. The ends lost 5 bases at V and 8 bases at J; junction bases unmatched: 12. This CDR3 is built from 16 residues. The germline V gene has CDR1 SGHRS and CDR2 YFSETQ. The CDR3 coding sequence is TGCGCCAGCAGTCCGATAGCGGGGGGGATGATCGATGAGCAGTTCTTC. This gives the protein CASSPIAGGMIDEQFF.

The chain has TRBV16 and TRBJ2-5; D not resolved. The CDR3 totals 15 residues. From germline, CDR1 is KGHSY and CDR2 FQNENV. Trimming took 3 bases from V and 3 from J, leaving 14 bases between them. In DNA, the CDR3 is TGTGCCAGCAGCCATTCCTTACAGCGTGAAGAGACCCAGTACTTC. The encoded protein is CASSHSLQREETQYF.

The V call is TRBV10-2, the J call TRBJ2-2; D is ambiguous. The CDR3 runs to 14 residues. CDR1 is WSHSY, CDR2 SAAADI, per germline. V was clipped by 2 bases and J by 0 bases, with 4 bases between them. CDR3 nucleotide sequence: TGCGCCAGCAGTGAGAGGTCGAACACCGGGGAGCTGTTTTTT. Residues: CASSERSNTGELFF.

The chain links TRBV7-9 to TRBJ1-2; D uncertain. Germline CDR1 reads SEHNR; CDR2 reads FQNEAQ (reference sequence). V was shortened by 1 base and J by 8 bases, with 2 bases between the two germline ends. The CDR3 covers 10 residues. The CDR3 here is CASSLEGYTF. CDR3 nucleotides: TGTGCCAGCAGCTTAGAGGGCTACACCTTC.

This chain joins TRBV19 and TRBJ1-4, with D maybe TRBD1 (6 bases). V shed 3 bases and J shed 5 bases, with 10 bases lying between them. This CDR3 contains 14 residues. Per the germline V gene, CDR1 is LNHDA and CDR2 is SQIVND (reference sequence). This CDR3 reads CASSMWQGNEKLFF. CDR3 in DNA: TGTGCCAGTAGTATGTGGCAGGGGAATGAAAAACTGTTTTTT.

The chain joins TRBV6-1 to TRBJ2-1; D might be TRBD2 (6 bases). The CDR3 spans 15 residues. CDR1 and CDR2 (germline): MNHNS, SASEGT. Deletions cut 3 bases from V and 0 bases from J, with 9 bases between. The CDR3, as DNA: TGTGCCAGCAGTGAGACCGGGAGCTCCTACAATGAGCAGTTCTTC. It codes for CASSETGSSYNEQFF.

This rearrangement joins TRBV5-4 to TRBJ2-1, with 7 bases fitting TRBD1. Trimming removed 4 bases from V and 1 base from J; junction bases left unmatched: 8. Germline CDR1 reads SGHNT; CDR2 reads YYREEE (reference sequence). The CDR3 contains 16 residues. As DNA, the CDR3 is TGTGCCAGCAGCGCAACAGGGGTAACGTCCTACAATGAGCAGTTCTTC. Its translation is CASSATGVTSYNEQFF.

This clone was detected only once. This chain links TRBV5-4 with TRBJ1-3; TRBD1 aligns across 10 bases. With V trimmed by 0 bases and J by 3 bases, 3 bases remained unmatched. The germline CDR1 and CDR2 sequences are SGHNT and YYREEE (reference sequence). This CDR3 has 16 residues. The CDR3 nucleotides are TGTGCCAGCAGCTTGGTAGGGACAGGGGTTGGAAACACCATATATTTT. Encoded protein: CASSLVGTGVGNTIYF.

This chain connects TRBV6-5 to TRBJ1-1; D gene unclear. With 7 bases removed from V and 4 bases from J, the gap between germline ends came to 16 bases. The CDR3 totals 14 residues. Germline V gene data show CDR1 as MNHEY and CDR2 as SVGAGI. The CDR3 DNA reads as TGTGCCAGCAACCTGGCAGGCTCGGGCACTGAAGCTTTCTTT. Encoded protein: CASNLAGSGTEAFF.

The chain carries TRBV7-2 and TRBJ2-5; tentative D call: TRBD2 (5 bases). The germline CDR1 and CDR2 sequences are SGHTA and FQGNSA. The CDR3 runs to 15 residues. V dropped 1 base and J dropped 6 bases, with 15 bases sitting between them. The DNA for the CDR3 is TGTGCCAGCAGCTTAGACCGGGGATTGGAAAAGACCCAGTACTTC. It translates to CASSLDRGLEKTQYF.

The rearrangement joins TRBV5-1 to TRBJ1-2; D unresolved. Trimming left V 1 base short and J 0 bases short, with 10 bases between. The germline gives CDR1 SGHRS, CDR2 YFSETQ. This CDR3 contains 15 residues. This CDR3 reads CASSLKPGTNYGYTF. CDR3 DNA: TGCGCCAGCAGCTTGAAACCCGGGACTAACTATGGCTACACCTTC.

This clone has just one count. The chain couples TRBV2 to TRBJ1-2; D may be TRBD1 (6 bases). CDR1 SNHLY and CDR2 FYNNEI come from the germline V gene. This CDR3 comprises 13 residues. Trimming took 5 bases from V and 3 from J, leaving 10 bases between them. The CDR3 reads CASSSPGDYGYTF. The CDR3, as DNA: TGTGCCAGCAGTAGTCCAGGGGACTATGGCTACACCTTC. Looking up the rest from reference TRBV2 and TRBJ1-2 gives the full variable domain: EPEVTQTPSHQVTQMGQEVILRCVPISNHLYFYWYRQILGQKVEFLVSFYNNEISEKSEIFDDQFSVERPDGSNFTLKIRSTKLEDSAMYFCASSSPGDYGYTFGSGTRLTVV.

V usage is TRBV30 and J usage is TRBJ1-5; 10 nucleotides match TRBD1. This CDR3 has 14 amino acids. J gave up 7 bases and V 0 bases, and 3 bases lay outside the gene matches. The V gene's germline CDR1 is GTSNPN and CDR2 SVGIG (reference sequence). The CDR3 bases are TGTGCCTGGAGTGTACAGACAGGGGGCCAGCCCCAGCATTTT. Protein product: CAWSVQTGGQPQHF.

The chain couples TRBV27 to TRBJ2-2, with D hard to call. V lost 4 bases, J lost 0 bases, and 15 bases lay in between. The CDR3 runs 17 residues. The germline V gene has CDR1 MNHEY and CDR2 SMNVEV (reference sequence). CDR3: CASSSSPERANTGELFF. CDR3 bases: TGTGCCAGCAGTTCCTCTCCCGAACGGGCGAACACCGGGGAGCTGTTTTTT.